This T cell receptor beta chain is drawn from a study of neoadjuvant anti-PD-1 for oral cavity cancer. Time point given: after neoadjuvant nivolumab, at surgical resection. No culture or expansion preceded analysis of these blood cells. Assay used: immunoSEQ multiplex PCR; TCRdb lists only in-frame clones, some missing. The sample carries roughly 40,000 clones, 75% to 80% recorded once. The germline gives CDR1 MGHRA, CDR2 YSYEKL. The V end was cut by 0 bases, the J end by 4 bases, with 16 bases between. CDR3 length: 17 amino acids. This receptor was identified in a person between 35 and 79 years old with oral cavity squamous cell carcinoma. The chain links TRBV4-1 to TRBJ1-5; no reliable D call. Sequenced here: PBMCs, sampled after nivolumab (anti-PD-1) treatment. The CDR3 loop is CASSQDKDRLENQPQHF. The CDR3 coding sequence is TGCGCCAGCAGCCAAGATAAAGACCGATTGGAGAATCAGCCCCAGCATTTT.